This T cell receptor beta chain was identified in a study of T cell responses to AZD1222 COVID-19 vaccine. The V gene's germline CDR1 is ENHRY and CDR2 SYGVKD. The CDR3 loop spans 12 amino acids. Trimming pared 2 bases from V and 8 bases from J, leaving 9 bases between. Overall study results and limits: Donors were mostly white British, more females; clonal diversity possibly underestimated. Across spike, vaccine-associated CD4 TCRs were found, dominant at 160-218 and 743-854. Epitopes outside B.1.351 and B.1.1.7 mutated regions reportedly drew nearly half of spike TCRs.

Clones were sequenced by immunoSEQ multiplex PCR, and TCRdb holds only the in-frame ones, with some missing. The data contain around 90,000 clones, 80% to 90% of them seen just once; the ten biggest clones take up about 6%. As for this clone: Its antigen remains unidentified.

The sample consisted of peripheral blood, taken on day 0 of AZD1222 vaccination. The source is an adult in good health. This chain uses TRBV10-3 with TRBJ1-1; tentatively, D is TRBD1 (5 bases). CDR3: CAISEVGDEAFF. CDR3 coding DNA: TGTGCCATCAGTGAGGTTGGGGACGAAGCTTTCTTT.